Presented here are 23 T cell receptor beta chains from one specimen sequenced in a study of cytomegalovirus exposure and HLA in healthy donors. The method was immunoSEQ multiplex PCR; TCRdb's version includes in-frame clones alone and lacks a portion of them. This sample has around 170,000 clones; around 85% occur once, and the top ten carry approximately 16%. Sequencing used PBMCs. Source of these receptors: a young man in good health and CMV-seropositive.

The chain recombines TRBV6-4 with TRBJ2-3, with 9 bases that match TRBD2. Germline values: CDR1 MRHNA, CDR2 SNTAGT. This CDR3 is built from 15 residues. Losses at the gene ends were 4 bases for V and 1 base for J; bases not matched to a gene: 3. The CDR3 nucleotides read TGTGCCAGCAGTGGGTCTAGCGGGGGCACAGATACGCAGTATTTT. This gives the protein CASSGSSGGTDTQYF.

This chain joins TRBV19 and TRBJ1-2, with D maybe TRBD1 (6 bases). This CDR3 is 14 amino acids long. V lost 0 bases, J lost 3 bases, and 8 bases lay in between. From germline, CDR1 is LNHDA and CDR2 SQIVND (reference sequence). The CDR3 nucleotides read TGTGCCAGTAGTATAGACAGGGGAGACTATGGCTACACCTTC. Translated, it gives CASSIDRGDYGYTF.

The chain recombines TRBV5-1 with TRBJ2-5; 8 bases agree with TRBD2. CDR1 is SGHRS, CDR2 YFSETQ, per germline. The junction had 4 bases not matched to a gene; V was cut back by 0 bases and J by 0 bases. The CDR3 is 16 amino acids. The CDR3 region is CASSLVSSGYQETQYF. The CDR3 DNA sequence: TGCGCCAGCAGCTTGGTGTCTAGCGGGTACCAAGAGACCCAGTACTTC.

This sequence joins TRBV6-4 and TRBJ2-3, with D perhaps TRBD2 (6 bases). V dropped 5 bases and J dropped 3 bases, with 12 bases sitting between them. The CDR3 sequence is 14 residues long. Germline-derived CDR1 and CDR2 are MRHNA and SNTAGT. CDR3 residues: CASSPTSSTDTQYF. CDR3 sequence (DNA): TGTGCCAGCAGTCCGACTAGTTCTACAGATACGCAGTATTTT.

The chain employs TRBV27 and TRBJ2-7; 7 bases match TRBD2. This CDR3 has 12 amino acids. With 6 bases clipped from V and 3 bases from J, the junction kept 2 bases outside the gene matches. Germline loops: CDR1 MNHEY, CDR2 SMNVEV (reference sequence). In DNA, the CDR3 is TGTGCCAGCAGCGGGGGGTTCTACGAGCAGTACTTC. This gives the protein CASSGGFYEQYF.

V and J are TRBV2 and TRBJ1-5, with no clear D. In germline, CDR1 is SNHLY, CDR2 FYNNEI. The V end lost 1 base, the J end lost 0 bases, and 13 bases lay between the germline ends. This CDR3 contains 17 residues. The CDR3 is CASSEGRRVHSNQPQHF. CDR3 sequence (DNA): TGTGCCAGCAGTGAAGGAAGGAGAGTTCATAGCAATCAGCCCCAGCATTTT.

The chain links TRBV2 to TRBJ2-2, with D possibly being TRBD2 (5 bases). Per germline, CDR1 SNHLY and CDR2 FYNNEI. This CDR3 contains 14 residues. Trimming took off 8 bases at V and 4 bases at J, with 14 bases between the two ends. As DNA, the CDR3 is TGTGCCAGCGGGGTAATAGAGGGCACCGGGGAGCTGTTTTTT. Amino acid sequence: CASGVIEGTGELFF.

The V gene is TRBV6-1, the J gene TRBJ1-1; 7 bases map to TRBD1. Germline CDR1 and CDR2: MNHNS and SASEGT. Losses at the gene ends were 6 bases for V and 4 bases for J; bases not matched to a gene: 8. The CDR3 extends over 14 amino acids. The chain's CDR3 is CASSAPGQITEAFF. The CDR3 DNA sequence: TGTGCCAGCAGCGCTCCGGGACAGATCACTGAAGCTTTCTTT.

The V and J genes are TRBV5-5 and TRBJ1-1; no definite D call. This CDR3 is built from 13 residues. The germline V gene has CDR1 SGHKS and CDR2 YYEKEE (reference sequence). V was cut by 0 bases and J by 2 bases, with 5 bases left in between. CDR3 sequence reads: CASSLGVNTEAFF. The CDR3 DNA follows: TGTGCCAGCAGCTTGGGAGTTAACACTGAAGCTTTCTTT.

The V and J genes are TRBV5-1 and TRBJ2-7; 9 bases map to TRBD1. In germline, CDR1 is SGHRS, CDR2 YFSETQ. The V segment lost 2 bases and the J segment 3 bases; nucleotides outside the gene matches: 9. The CDR3 loop spans 16 amino acids. The CDR3 protein is CASSLYGQGSIYEQYF. The CDR3 nucleotides read TGCGCCAGCAGCTTATATGGACAGGGGTCTATCTACGAGCAGTACTTC.

This clone was observed once. The J gene is TRBJ2-1, the V gene TRBV5-1, with 8 bases aligning to TRBD1. Trimming at V came to 0 bases and at J to 3 bases, leaving 5 bases not matched to a gene. The CDR3 contains 16 residues. The V gene's germline CDR1 is SGHRS and CDR2 YFSETQ. CDR3: CASSLARTGFYNEQFF. DNA of the CDR3: TGCGCCAGCAGCTTGGCCCGGACAGGGTTCTACAATGAGCAGTTCTTC.

This clone was seen a single time. V is TRBV27 and J is TRBJ1-6; 7 positions match TRBD1. CDR1 and CDR2 (germline): MNHEY, SMNVEV (reference sequence). The CDR3 is 14 residues long. The J segment lost 11 bases and the V segment lost 5 bases, leaving 9 bases of the junction unmatched. The CDR3 DNA reads as TGTGCCAGCAGTGAGACAGGGAATAGGACACCCCTCCACTTT. Translating gives CASSETGNRTPLHF.

The chain employs TRBV27 and TRBJ1-2; 7 bases are shared with TRBD1. The CDR3 covers 13 residues. After removal of 5 bases from V and 2 bases from J, the junction contained 2 bases not matched to a gene. Germline CDR1 and CDR2: MNHEY and SMNVEV (reference sequence). CDR3 in amino acids: CASSATGNYGYTF. CDR3 sequence (DNA): TGTGCCAGCAGTGCGACAGGGAACTATGGCTACACCTTC.

The chain uses TRBV2 and TRBJ1-5, with D maybe TRBD1 (6 bases). V lost 4 bases and J 7 bases, leaving 14 bases between the germline ends. Germline V gene data show CDR1 as SNHLY and CDR2 as FYNNEI. CDR3 length equals 14 residues. Here the CDR3 DNA reads TGTGCCAGCAGTGCCGACAGGAGGAAGCAGCCCCAGCATTTT. Its protein is CASSADRRKQPQHF.

Notes on this clone: This sequence may be a read error, since a much larger clone differs from it by one base. This specimen includes other DNA sequences encoding the same CDR3. V gene TRBV11-2 combines with J gene TRBJ1-1, with TRBD1 as a possible D gene (6 bases). This CDR3 comprises 13 residues. V was trimmed by 6 bases and J by 1 base, leaving 9 bases between them. The V gene's germline CDR1 is SGHAT and CDR2 FQNNGV. This chain's CDR3 is CASSSDRNTEAFF. The CDR3 DNA reads as TGTGCCAGCAGTTCGGACAGGAACACTGAAGCTTTCTTT.

For this clone: The sample holds other DNA sequences that translate to the same CDR3. The chain's CDR3 is CASSVGTGEGQPQHF. The CDR3 DNA reads as TGTGCCAGCAGCGTAGGGACAGGGGAGGGTCAGCCCCAGCATTTT. The chain recombines TRBV9 with TRBJ1-5; 9 nucleotides line up with TRBD1. V lost 0 bases to trimming and J lost 6 bases; unmatched junction nucleotides: 4. The CDR3 loop spans 15 amino acids. Germline-derived CDR1 and CDR2 are SGDLS and YYNGEE.

In regard to this clone: Other nucleotide sequences from this sample produce the same CDR3. This sequence joins TRBV29-1 and TRBJ2-1; possibly TRBD2 for D (6 bases). CDR3 size: 11 residues. The germline V and J ends were trimmed by 4 bases and 6 bases, with 7 bases remaining between them. Per the germline V gene, CDR1 is SQVTM and CDR2 is ANQGSEA. CDR3 sequence reads: CSVAGGNEQFF. In DNA form, the CDR3 reads TGCAGCGTTGCCGGGGGCAATGAGCAGTTCTTC.

The chain recombines TRBV27 with TRBJ2-1; 8 bases agree with TRBD2. Germline V gene lookup returns CDR1 MNHEY and CDR2 SMNVEV (reference sequence). This CDR3 comprises 18 residues. Trimming took 6 bases from V and 9 from J; bases not matched to a gene: 22. CDR3 protein: CASRRGLATPFLLSEQFF. The CDR3 coding sequence is TGTGCCAGCAGGAGAGGACTAGCTACCCCTTTTCTACTTAGTGAGCAGTTCTTC.

The V call is TRBV5-6, the J call TRBJ2-7; TRBD1 aligns across 7 bases. Germline V gene lookup returns CDR1 SGHDT and CDR2 YYEEEE. The trim removed 4 bases at V and 2 bases at J, leaving 12 bases unmatched. This CDR3 region has 16 residues. CDR3 bases: TGTGCCAGCAGCCTTTCGTTGGGACAGAGGACCTACGAGCAGTACTTC. It encodes CASSLSLGQRTYEQYF.

Only one count was recorded for this clone. J is TRBJ2-3 and V is TRBV7-6; 11 bases align to TRBD2. The CDR3 covers 16 residues. The J segment lost 0 bases and the V segment lost 5 bases, leaving 4 bases of the junction unmatched. Looked up from germline, CDR1 is SGHVS and CDR2 is FNYEAQ. The DNA for the CDR3 is TGTGCCAGCAGCCTGGGACTAGCGGAAAGCACAGATACGCAGTATTTT. Translation gives CASSLGLAESTDTQYF.

The chain links TRBV5-1 to TRBJ2-5; 8 nucleotides align to TRBD2. Germline-derived CDR1 and CDR2 are SGHRS and YFSETQ. V trimming: 2 bases; J trimming: 5 bases; junction bases outside the gene matches: 8. The CDR3 runs 15 residues. The CDR3 sequence is CASSFLAGRLETQYF. The CDR3, as DNA: TGCGCCAGCAGCTTCTTAGCGGGGAGACTGGAGACCCAGTACTTC.

V and J are TRBV19 and TRBJ1-5; D gene uncertain. Germline V gene lookup returns CDR1 LNHDA and CDR2 SQIVND (reference sequence). This CDR3 region has 15 residues. Trimming stripped 5 bases from V and 5 bases from J, with 16 bases between. CDR3 protein: CASSPRVSPDQPQHF. The DNA of the CDR3 is TGTGCCAGTAGTCCTCGGGTCTCCCCGGATCAGCCCCAGCATTTT.

This chain links TRBV19 with TRBJ1-5, with D possibly matching TRBD1 (5 bases). V was clipped by 5 bases and J by 4 bases, with 15 bases between them. This CDR3 has 15 amino acids. The V gene's germline CDR1 is LNHDA and CDR2 SQIVND (reference sequence). The DNA of the CDR3 is TGTGCCAGTAGTGGAACAGGTGGAAGGAATCAGCCCCAGCATTTT. It codes for CASSGTGGRNQPQHF.